Listed below are T cell receptor beta chains from one sample, sequenced in a study of long-term antiretroviral therapy in people with HIV. Libraries were prepared by immunoSEQ multiplex PCR; TCRdb keeps only in-frame clonotypes and omits some of them. This sample carries tens of thousands of clones, over 80% of them seen once, and the ten largest clones take roughly 6.3%. Specimen: unsorted PBMCs, collected 1 year after starting antiretroviral therapy. Every receptor here comes from a man younger than 35 with HIV. Both conserved end residues are part of each CDR3. D genes are given only for firm matches. Size values are once, few and many counts, or a class for expanded clones, and some rows have none.

D gene: .
clone size: .
J gene: TRBJ2-5
V gene: TRBV7-6
CDR3 protein: CASSLSEETQYF
CDR3 DNA: TGTGCCAGCAGCTTGAGTGAGGAGACCCAGTACTTC

D gene: .
clone size: few
J gene: TRBJ1-5
V gene: TRBV19
CDR3 protein: CASSIRQGLSNQPQHF
CDR3 DNA: TGTGCCAGTAGTATCCGGCAGGGCCTTAGCAATCAGCCCCAGCATTTT

D gene: .
clone size: .
J gene: TRBJ1-1
V gene: TRBV19
CDR3 protein: CASSIGGNFRAEAFF
CDR3 DNA: TGTGCCAGTAGTATTGGCGGTAATTTTAGGGCTGAAGCTTTCTTT

D gene: .
clone size: .
J gene: TRBJ1-5
V gene: TRBV19
CDR3 protein: CASTPSRSNQPQHF
CDR3 DNA: TGTGCCAGTACGCCCAGCAGGAGCAATCAGCCCCAGCATTTT

D gene: TRBD1
clone size: .
J gene: TRBJ2-7
V gene: TRBV5-6
CDR3 protein: CASSLGRGFYEQYF
CDR3 DNA: TGTGCCAGCAGCTTGGGCAGGGGGTTTTACGAGCAGTACTTC

D gene: .
clone size: .
J gene: TRBJ2-1
V gene: TRBV19
CDR3 protein: CASSWTSTNEQFF
CDR3 DNA: TGTGCCAGTAGTTGGACTTCCACTAATGAGCAGTTCTTC

D gene: TRBD1
clone size: once
J gene: TRBJ2-7
V gene: TRBV5-1
CDR3 protein: CASSSGTGAYEQYF
CDR3 DNA: TGCGCCAGCAGCTCCGGGACAGGGGCCTACGAGCAGTACTTC

D gene: .
clone size: .
J gene: TRBJ1-1
V gene: TRBV7-6
CDR3 protein: CASSLVGGNTEAFF
CDR3 DNA: TGTGCCAGCAGCTTAGTAGGGGGAAACACTGAAGCTTTCTTT

D gene: TRBD1
clone size: .
J gene: TRBJ2-7
V gene: TRBV19
CDR3 protein: CASSMDRGYEQYF
CDR3 DNA: TGTGCCAGTAGTATGGACAGGGGCTACGAGCAGTACTTC

D gene: TRBD1
clone size: few
J gene: TRBJ1-2
V gene: TRBV4-1
CDR3 protein: CASGQGYNYGYTF
CDR3 DNA: TGCGCCAGCGGACAGGGATATAACTATGGCTACACCTTC

D gene: .
clone size: .
J gene: TRBJ1-1
V gene: TRBV7-6
CDR3 protein: CASSLGANTEAFF
CDR3 DNA: TGTGCCAGCAGCTTAGGGGCGAACACTGAAGCTTTCTTT

D gene: .
clone size: .
J gene: TRBJ1-1
V gene: TRBV28
CDR3 protein: CASSLTGLGTEAFF
CDR3 DNA: TGTGCCAGCAGCCTTACGGGTTTAGGTACTGAAGCTTTCTTT

D gene: .
clone size: .
J gene: TRBJ2-5
V gene: TRBV6-5
CDR3 protein: CASSSYSPTTTQYF
CDR3 DNA: TGTGCCAGCAGTTCTTATTCACCCACAACGACCCAGTACTTC

D gene: TRBD2
clone size: .
J gene: TRBJ2-3
V gene: TRBV4-3
CDR3 protein: CASSQDHTSGASTDTQYF
CDR3 DNA: TGCGCCAGCAGCCAAGACCATACTAGCGGAGCTAGCACAGATACGCAGTATTTT

D gene: TRBD1
clone size: .
J gene: TRBJ1-5
V gene: TRBV5-5
CDR3 protein: CASSSFRDRGLGQPQHF
CDR3 DNA: TGTGCCAGCAGCTCATTCCGGGACAGGGGCCTTGGTCAGCCCCAGCATTTT

D gene: .
clone size: .
J gene: TRBJ2-7
V gene: TRBV6-5
CDR3 protein: CASSYRGGSSYEQYF
CDR3 DNA: TGTGCCAGCAGTTACCGAGGCGGCTCCTCCTACGAGCAGTACTTC

D gene: TRBD1
clone size: .
J gene: TRBJ2-2
V gene: TRBV10-1
CDR3 protein: CASSESRGRATGELFF
CDR3 DNA: TGCGCCAGCAGTGAATCGAGGGGGCGTGCGACCGGGGAGCTGTTTTTT

D gene: TRBD2
clone size: .
J gene: TRBJ2-5
V gene: TRBV7-9
CDR3 protein: CASHSTGTSEETQYF
CDR3 DNA: TGTGCCAGCCATTCGACAGGGACTAGCGAAGAGACCCAGTACTTC

D gene: TRBD2
clone size: few
J gene: TRBJ2-4
V gene: TRBV9
CDR3 protein: CASSVDSGSGNIQYF
CDR3 DNA: TGTGCCAGCAGCGTAGACAGCGGGAGTGGGAACATTCAGTACTTC

D gene: .
clone size: .
J gene: TRBJ1-5
V gene: TRBV27
CDR3 protein: CASSVLGTAKGQPQHF
CDR3 DNA: TGTGCCAGCAGTGTTTTAGGGACCGCTAAAGGGCAGCCCCAGCATTTT

D gene: .
clone size: few
J gene: TRBJ2-2
V gene: TRBV4-2
CDR3 protein: CASSQAAGPGELFF
CDR3 DNA: TGTGCCAGCAGCCAAGCGGCAGGTCCCGGGGAGCTGTTTTTT

D gene: .
clone size: few
J gene: TRBJ2-7
V gene: TRBV27
CDR3 protein: CASSLSGGPYYEQYF
CDR3 DNA: TGTGCCAGCAGTTTATCGGGGGGACCGTACTACGAGCAGTACTTC

D gene: .
clone size: .
J gene: TRBJ1-1
V gene: TRBV5-1
CDR3 protein: CASSLALGKNTEAFF
CDR3 DNA: TGCGCCAGCAGCTTGGCCCTGGGGAAGAACACTGAAGCTTTCTTT

D gene: TRBD1
clone size: .
J gene: TRBJ1-2
V gene: TRBV28
CDR3 protein: CASREQGANYGYTF
CDR3 DNA: TGTGCCAGCAGAGAACAGGGGGCCAACTATGGCTACACCTTC

D gene: TRBD1
clone size: once
J gene: TRBJ2-1
V gene: TRBV4-3
CDR3 protein: CASSLYRDRDYNEQFF
CDR3 DNA: TGCGCCAGCAGCCTCTACCGGGACAGGGATTACAATGAGCAGTTCTTC

D gene: .
clone size: .
J gene: TRBJ1-2
V gene: TRBV23-1
CDR3 protein: CASSQESF
CDR3 DNA: TGCGCCAGCAGTCAAGAGTCCTTC

D gene: .
clone size: .
J gene: TRBJ1-1
V gene: TRBV7-9
CDR3 protein: CASSLRGYEAFF
CDR3 DNA: TGTGCCAGCAGCTTACGAGGATATGAAGCTTTCTTT

D gene: .
clone size: .
J gene: TRBJ2-2
V gene: TRBV19
CDR3 protein: CASSIGGTLNTGELFF
CDR3 DNA: TGTGCCAGTAGTATAGGGGGTACCCTGAACACCGGGGAGCTGTTTTTT

D gene: .
clone size: .
J gene: TRBJ2-5
V gene: TRBV7-6
CDR3 protein: CASSFEPEETQYF
CDR3 DNA: TGTGCCAGCAGCTTTGAACCCGAGGAGACCCAGTACTTC

D gene: TRBD1
clone size: .
J gene: TRBJ1-5
V gene: TRBV5-8
CDR3 protein: CASSPPGQGISNQPQHF
CDR3 DNA: TGTGCCAGCAGCCCGCCGGGACAGGGGATAAGCAATCAGCCCCAGCATTTT

D gene: .
clone size: few
J gene: TRBJ2-7
V gene: TRBV19
CDR3 protein: CASSLTGGGGNEQYF
CDR3 DNA: TGTGCCAGTAGTCTTACAGGGGGAGGGGGAAACGAGCAGTACTTC

D gene: .
clone size: .
J gene: TRBJ2-3
V gene: TRBV25-1
CDR3 protein: CASRETDTQYF
CDR3 DNA: TGTGCCAGCAGAGAGACAGATACGCAGTATTTT

D gene: TRBD2
clone size: .
J gene: TRBJ2-2
V gene: TRBV9
CDR3 protein: CASSAYPGTSNTGELFF
CDR3 DNA: TGTGCCAGCAGCGCCTACCCAGGGACTAGTAACACCGGGGAGCTGTTTTTT

D gene: .
clone size: .
J gene: TRBJ2-1
V gene: TRBV5-1
CDR3 protein: CASSLNTGNNEQFF
CDR3 DNA: TGCGCCAGCAGCTTGAATACAGGTAACAATGAGCAGTTCTTC

D gene: TRBD1
clone size: few
J gene: TRBJ1-1
V gene: TRBV6-5
CDR3 protein: CASSLQGLNTEAFF
CDR3 DNA: TGTGCCAGCAGTTTACAGGGGTTGAACACTGAAGCTTTCTTT

D gene: .
clone size: .
J gene: TRBJ2-1
V gene: TRBV7-3
CDR3 protein: CASSLTRNEQFF
CDR3 DNA: TGTGCCAGCAGCTTAACGAGGAATGAGCAGTTCTTC

D gene: .
clone size: .
J gene: TRBJ1-1
V gene: TRBV7-2
CDR3 protein: CASGERTEAFF
CDR3 DNA: TGTGCCAGCGGCGAGAGGACTGAAGCTTTCTTT

D gene: .
clone size: .
J gene: TRBJ2-1
V gene: TRBV7-8
CDR3 protein: CASSLVGYEQFF
CDR3 DNA: TGTGCCAGCAGCTTAGTAGGCTATGAGCAGTTCTTC

D gene: .
clone size: .
J gene: TRBJ2-4
V gene: TRBV5-1
CDR3 protein: CASSPAGPLNIQYF
CDR3 DNA: TGCGCCAGCAGCCCCGCCGGGCCCCTAAACATTCAGTACTTC

D gene: .
clone size: .
J gene: TRBJ1-1
V gene: TRBV18
CDR3 protein: CASSPQGLLNTEAFF
CDR3 DNA: TGTGCCAGCTCACCACAGGGACTGTTGAACACTGAAGCTTTCTTT

D gene: .
clone size: .
J gene: TRBJ2-7
V gene: TRBV15
CDR3 protein: CATSRDGTSVGEQYF
CDR3 DNA: TGTGCCACCAGCAGAGATGGGACGTCGGTGGGCGAGCAGTACTTC

D gene: TRBD1
clone size: .
J gene: TRBJ1-2
V gene: TRBV7-6
CDR3 protein: CASSVRTGGYDGYGYTF
CDR3 DNA: TGTGCCAGCAGCGTCCGGACAGGGGGTTATGATGGCTATGGCTACACCTTC

D gene: .
clone size: .
J gene: TRBJ1-2
V gene: TRBV21-1
CDR3 protein: CASSIRDRPTYGYTF
CDR3 DNA: TGTGCCAGCAGCATCCGGGACAGGCCCACCTATGGCTACACCTTC

D gene: .
clone size: .
J gene: TRBJ1-3
V gene: TRBV27
CDR3 protein: CASSRQYSGNTIYF
CDR3 DNA: TGTGCCAGCAGTCGACAGTACTCTGGAAACACCATATATTTT

D gene: .
clone size: .
J gene: TRBJ2-1
V gene: TRBV19
CDR3 protein: CASSIGGRNEQFF
CDR3 DNA: TGTGCCAGTAGTATAGGGGGAAGAAACGAGCAGTTCTTC

D gene: .
clone size: .
J gene: TRBJ2-7
V gene: TRBV5-4
CDR3 protein: CASSLKGEGTYEQYF
CDR3 DNA: TGTGCCAGCAGCCTGAAGGGCGAAGGCACCTACGAGCAGTACTTC

D gene: TRBD1
clone size: .
J gene: TRBJ2-7
V gene: TRBV2
CDR3 protein: CATGDSSYEQYF
CDR3 DNA: TGTGCCACCGGGGACAGCTCCTACGAGCAGTACTTC

D gene: .
clone size: .
J gene: TRBJ1-1
V gene: TRBV19
CDR3 protein: CASSLTQNTEAFF
CDR3 DNA: TGTGCCAGTAGCCTAACACAGAACACTGAAGCTTTCTTT

D gene: .
clone size: .
J gene: TRBJ2-5
V gene: TRBV7-8
CDR3 protein: CASSSSTGQETQYF
CDR3 DNA: TGTGCCAGCAGCTCGAGTACAGGTCAAGAGACCCAGTACTTC

D gene: TRBD2
clone size: .
J gene: TRBJ2-7
V gene: TRBV28
CDR3 protein: CASSLTSGRSHEQYF
CDR3 DNA: TGTGCCAGCAGTCTTACTAGCGGGAGGTCCCACGAGCAGTACTTC

D gene: .
clone size: .
J gene: TRBJ2-4
V gene: TRBV4-3
CDR3 protein: CASSRTGVFGNIQYF
CDR3 DNA: TGCGCCAGCTCTCGAACGGGAGTATTCGGGAACATTCAGTACTTC

D gene: TRBD1
clone size: .
J gene: TRBJ1-2
V gene: TRBV7-9
CDR3 protein: CASSPGQGYGYTF
CDR3 DNA: TGTGCCAGCAGCCCAGGACAGGGCTATGGCTACACCTTC

D gene: .
clone size: once
J gene: TRBJ1-1
V gene: TRBV5-1
CDR3 protein: CASRGSAIMNTEAFF
CDR3 DNA: TGCGCCAGCAGGGGATCGGCAATCATGAACACTGAAGCTTTCTTT

D gene: .
clone size: .
J gene: TRBJ2-1
V gene: TRBV6-5
CDR3 protein: CASSYESRSSYNEQFF
CDR3 DNA: TGTGCCAGCAGTTACGAGTCGAGGAGCTCCTACAATGAGCAGTTCTTC

D gene: TRBD2
clone size: .
J gene: TRBJ2-1
V gene: TRBV4-1
CDR3 protein: CASSPLAGPYNEQFF
CDR3 DNA: TGCGCCAGCAGCCCCCTAGCGGGGCCCTACAATGAGCAGTTCTTC

D gene: .
clone size: .
J gene: TRBJ2-7
V gene: TRBV7-9
CDR3 protein: CASSLARNSGEQYF
CDR3 DNA: TGTGCCAGCAGCTTAGCGCGGAACAGCGGCGAGCAGTACTTC

D gene: .
clone size: .
J gene: TRBJ2-3
V gene: TRBV11-2
CDR3 protein: CASSPGGFTDTQYF
CDR3 DNA: TGTGCCAGCAGTCCAGGCGGATTCACAGATACGCAGTATTTT

D gene: TRBD1
clone size: .
J gene: TRBJ1-3
V gene: TRBV5-4
CDR3 protein: CASSTGTGRNTIYF
CDR3 DNA: TGTGCCAGCAGCACCGGGACAGGGAGAAACACCATATATTTT